In its sample, the clone carrying this T cell receptor (beta chain) was seen a few times. Antigen specificity is unknown. This entry comes from a study of cytotoxic CD8 clonotypes in ibrutinib-treated CLL. Study-wide findings and caveats: On treatment, the uncommon public clonotypes contracted or remained stable.

This table comes from immunoSEQ multiplex PCR, and its TCRdb copy is limited to in-frame clones, with some not included. This sample has over 45,000 clones, with roughly 50% found just once. The CDR3 is made up of 13 amino acids. V gave up 8 bases and J gave up 5 bases; unmatched junction bases: 10. In germline, CDR1 is SQVTM, CDR2 ANQGSEA. The clonotype was recovered from a human donor with chronic lymphocytic leukemia. Sample: PBMCs, taken after 24 months of ibrutinib treatment. The chain couples TRBV29-1 to TRBJ2-7; 9 nucleotides align to TRBD1. The CDR3 region is CSIWDRVNHEQYF. CDR3 coding DNA: TGCAGCATATGGGACAGGGTAAACCACGAGCAGTACTTC.